This TCR beta chain was found in a study of cytomegalovirus exposure and HLA in healthy donors. Germline CDR1 and CDR2: MNHNY and SVGAGI (reference sequence). Trimming took off 2 bases at V and 3 bases at J, with 13 bases between the two ends. CDR3 size: 15 residues. Comments on this clone: Its specificity is unknown.

Primers for the PCR totalled 60 Vbeta and 13 Jbeta. Produced via immunoSEQ multiplex PCR; TCRdb's table is partial and in-frame only. The sample carries 150,000 or so clones, approximately 73% recorded once. Study-wide results and caveats: Within the data, a cluster of highly shared sequence variants was likely a sequencing artifact. Association of a missense DCLRE1C variant with TCR beta V- and J-gene trimming was reported in a later analysis.

The receptor comes from a woman under 30 in good health and CMV-seronegative. The chain carries TRBV6-6 and TRBJ1-1; D remains ambiguous. The sample consisted of PBMCs. The CDR3, as DNA: TGTGCCAGCAGTTACATCGCCTCCCGGGACACTGAAGCTTTCTTT. This gives the protein CASSYIASRDTEAFF.